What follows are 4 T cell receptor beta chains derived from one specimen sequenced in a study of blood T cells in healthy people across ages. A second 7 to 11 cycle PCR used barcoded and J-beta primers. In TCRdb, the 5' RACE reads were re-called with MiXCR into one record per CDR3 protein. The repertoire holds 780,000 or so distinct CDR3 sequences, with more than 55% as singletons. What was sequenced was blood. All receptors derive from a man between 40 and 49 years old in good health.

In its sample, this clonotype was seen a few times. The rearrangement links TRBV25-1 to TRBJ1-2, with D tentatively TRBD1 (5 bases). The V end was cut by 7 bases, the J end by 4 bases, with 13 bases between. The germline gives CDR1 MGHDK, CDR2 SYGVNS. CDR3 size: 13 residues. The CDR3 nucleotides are TGTGCCAGCACCCCAGGGCCTAGCTATGGCTACACCTTC. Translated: CASTPGPSYGYTF.

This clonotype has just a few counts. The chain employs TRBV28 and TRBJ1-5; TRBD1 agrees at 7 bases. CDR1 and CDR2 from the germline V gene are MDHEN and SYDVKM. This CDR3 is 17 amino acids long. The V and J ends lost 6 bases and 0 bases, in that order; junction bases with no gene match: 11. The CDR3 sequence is CASRYTGQSYSNQPQHF. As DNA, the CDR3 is TGTGCCAGCAGGTACACGGGACAGTCCTATAGCAATCAGCCCCAGCATTTT.

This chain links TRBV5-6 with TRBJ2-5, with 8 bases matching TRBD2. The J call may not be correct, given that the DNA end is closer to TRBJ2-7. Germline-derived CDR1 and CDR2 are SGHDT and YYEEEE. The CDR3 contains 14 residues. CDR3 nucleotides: TGTGCCAGCAGCCTGAGACTAGCGACGTACGAGCAGTACTTC. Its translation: CASSLRLATYEQYF.

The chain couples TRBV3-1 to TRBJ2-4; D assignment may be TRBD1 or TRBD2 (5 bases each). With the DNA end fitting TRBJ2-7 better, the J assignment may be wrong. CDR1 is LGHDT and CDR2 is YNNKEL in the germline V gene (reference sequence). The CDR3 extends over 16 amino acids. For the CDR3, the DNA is TGTGCCAGCAGCCAAGACTGGGGGAGTGGTTCCGACGAGCAGTACTTC. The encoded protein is CASSQDWGSGSDEQYF.